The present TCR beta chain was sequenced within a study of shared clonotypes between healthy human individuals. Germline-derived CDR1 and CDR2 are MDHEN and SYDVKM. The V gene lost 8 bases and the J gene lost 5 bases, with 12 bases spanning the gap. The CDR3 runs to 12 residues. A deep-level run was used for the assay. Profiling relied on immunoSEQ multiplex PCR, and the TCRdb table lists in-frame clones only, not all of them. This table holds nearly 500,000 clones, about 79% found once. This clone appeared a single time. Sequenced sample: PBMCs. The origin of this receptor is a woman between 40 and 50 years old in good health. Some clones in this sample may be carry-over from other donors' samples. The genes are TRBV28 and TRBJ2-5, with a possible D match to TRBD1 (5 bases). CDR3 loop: CASGRSGETQYF. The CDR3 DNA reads TGTGCCAGCGGCAGGTCAGGGGAGACCCAGTACTTC. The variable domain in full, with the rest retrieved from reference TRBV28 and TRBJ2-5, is DVKVTQSSRYLVKRTGEKVFLECVQDMDHENMFWYRQDPGLGLRLIYFSYDVKMKEKGDIPEGYSVSREKKERFSLILESASTNQTSMYLCASGRSGETQYFGPGTRLLVL.